Listed below are T cell receptor beta chains from one sample, sequenced in a study of blood T cell repertoires in COVID-19. Assay used: immunoSEQ multiplex PCR; TCRdb lists only in-frame clones, some missing. This table holds 100,000 to 110,000 clones, 88% found once. The specimen sequenced was peripheral blood. These TCRs come from a human donor in a cohort sampled during active COVID-19. Both conserved end residues are part of each CDR3. The order of the fields is clone size, D gene, V gene, CDR3 length, J gene, CDR3 protein, CDR3 DNA. D genes are given only for firm matches. Some rows mark clone size as missing; the rest say once, few, many or name a class of expanded clone.

-	-	TRBV4-1	14	TRBJ1-2	CASSQDQGPYGYTF	TGCGCCAGCAGCCAAGACCAGGGGCCCTATGGCTACACCTTC
few	-	TRBV19	17	TRBJ2-1	CASRPKGGEDTYNEQFF	TGTGCCAGTAGGCCCAAAGGGGGGGAGGATACATACAATGAGCAGTTCTTC
once	-	TRBV28	15	TRBJ1-1	CASSYGREANTEAFF	TGTGCCAGCAGTTACGGCAGGGAGGCGAACACTGAAGCTTTCTTT
-	TRBD1	TRBV27	17	TRBJ2-7	CASSLGPGRQGFYEQYF	TGTGCCAGCAGTTTAGGGCCGGGCAGACAGGGGTTCTACGAGCAGTACTTC
-	-	TRBV14	16	TRBJ2-7	CASSQARLPHLYEQYF	TGTGCCAGCAGCCAAGCTCGACTACCCCATCTTTACGAGCAGTACTTC
few	-	TRBV9	14	TRBJ1-2	CASSSTGSSYGYTF	TGTGCCAGCAGCAGTACAGGGTCGTCTTATGGCTACACCTTC
-	TRBD1	TRBV6-6	14	TRBJ1-4	CASKGTERNEKLFF	TGTGCCAGCAAAGGGACAGAACGGAATGAAAAACTGTTTTTT
-	TRBD1	TRBV2	14	TRBJ1-5	CASRAGTGGSPQHF	TGTGCCAGCAGGGCCGGGACAGGGGGATCGCCCCAGCATTTT
once	-	TRBV5-8	13	TRBJ1-1	CAPQAGFFTEAFF	TGTGCTCCCCAGGCGGGATTTTTTACTGAAGCTTTCTTT
-	-	TRBV30	17	TRBJ2-7	CAWSRTSRVAIFYEQYF	TGTGCCTGGAGTAGAACCTCCAGGGTTGCGATTTTCTACGAGCAGTACTTC
-	-	TRBV19	15	TRBJ1-5	CASAGRGSSHQPQHF	TGTGCCAGCGCAGGCAGGGGCTCCTCCCATCAGCCCCAGCATTTT
-	-	TRBV28	13	TRBJ1-1	CASSLTWNTEAFF	TGTGCCAGCAGTTTAACATGGAACACTGAAGCTTTCTTT
-	TRBD1	TRBV10-2	15	TRBJ2-1	CASTDRVETYNEQFF	TGCGCCAGCACTGACAGGGTGGAAACCTACAATGAGCAGTTCTTC
-	-	TRBV20-1	11	TRBJ1-1	CSAEANTEAFF	TGCAGTGCGGAGGCAAACACTGAAGCTTTCTTT
-	-	TRBV28	16	TRBJ1-6	CASSLEGVSYNSPLHF	TGTGCCAGCAGTTTGGAAGGGGTCTCCTATAATTCACCCCTCCACTTT
once	TRBD1	TRBV28	13	TRBJ1-2	CASIPSGGRGYTF	TGTGCCAGCATCCCGTCAGGGGGGCGCGGCTACACCTTC
-	-	TRBV7-6	15	TRBJ2-3	CASSPRAGSTDTQYF	TGTGCCAGCAGCCCCAGAGCAGGGAGCACAGATACGCAGTATTTT
once	-	TRBV9	15	TRBJ1-6	CASSVAVGHGSPLHF	TGTGCCAGCAGCGTAGCGGTGGGGCATGGGTCACCCCTCCACTTT
once	TRBD1	TRBV4-1	14	TRBJ2-5	CASSRTGVQETQYF	TGCGCCAGCAGCCGAACAGGGGTCCAAGAGACCCAGTACTTC
-	TRBD2	TRBV2	17	TRBJ2-1	CASIGTSGSKGYNEQFF	TGTGCCAGCATCGGGACTAGCGGGAGTAAGGGTTACAATGAGCAGTTCTTC
-	-	TRBV19	14	TRBJ2-5	CASSPSGLRETQYF	TGTGCCAGTAGCCCCTCCGGCCTGAGGGAGACCCAGTACTTC
-	TRBD1	TRBV29-1	15	TRBJ2-7	CSAKPRGQGDYEQYF	TGCAGCGCCAAACCGAGGGGGCAGGGAGACTACGAGCAGTACTTC
few	-	TRBV9	15	TRBJ2-2	CASSVSPSNTGELFF	TGTGCCAGCAGCGTCTCTCCGTCGAACACCGGGGAGCTGTTTTTT
-	-	TRBV5-1	13	TRBJ2-5	CASREDLQETQYF	TGCGCCAGCAGGGAGGACTTACAAGAGACCCAGTACTTC
-	TRBD1	TRBV5-1	14	TRBJ1-5	CASSLGDRQQPQHF	TGCGCCAGCAGCTTGGGGGACAGGCAACAGCCCCAGCATTTT
-	TRBD2	TRBV30	13	TRBJ2-7	CAWSPGGTREQYF	TGTGCCTGGAGTCCCGGGGGGACTAGAGAGCAGTACTTC
-	-	TRBV18	16	TRBJ2-1	CASSPSRGASYNEQFF	TGTGCCAGCTCTCCTAGTCGGGGGGCGTCCTACAATGAGCAGTTCTTC
-	TRBD2	TRBV29-1	15	TRBJ2-1	CSVEVGLAGLHEQFF	TGCAGCGTTGAAGTTGGGCTAGCGGGCCTGCATGAGCAGTTCTTC
once	-	TRBV19	12	TRBJ2-1	CASSTQGYEQFF	TGTGCCAGTAGTACACAGGGTTATGAGCAGTTCTTC
-	TRBD1	TRBV2	15	TRBJ1-5	CASSEALPDRGPQHF	TGTGCCAGCAGTGAAGCGCTTCCGGACAGGGGGCCCCAGCATTTT
-	-	TRBV28	12	TRBJ1-2	CASSWGGYGYTF	TGTGCCAGCAGCTGGGGGGGGTATGGCTACACCTTC
-	-	TRBV5-6	14	TRBJ1-1	CASSLPRRETEAFF	TGTGCCAGCAGCTTACCGCGGCGTGAGACTGAAGCTTTCTTT
-	TRBD1	TRBV5-6	15	TRBJ2-3	CASSRQGAQTDTQYF	TGTGCCAGCAGCCGTCAGGGGGCGCAGACAGATACGCAGTATTTT
-	TRBD2	TRBV7-6	16	TRBJ2-3	CASSPTSGALTDTQYF	TGTGCCAGCAGTCCAACTAGCGGAGCGCTCACAGATACGCAGTATTTT
once	TRBD2	TRBV3-1/TRBV3-2	17	TRBJ2-1	CASSRSGTSDIYDEQFF	TGTGCCAGCAGCCGAAGTGGGACTAGCGATATATATGATGAGCAGTTCTTC
-	TRBD2	TRBV2	18	TRBJ2-1	CASSDAPLTSGVYNEQFF	TGTGCCAGCAGTGACGCCCCCCTGACTAGCGGGGTCTACAATGAGCAGTTCTTC
-	-	TRBV27	16	TRBJ1-5	CASSLWAGQGSQPQHF	TGTGCCAGCAGTTTATGGGCAGGGCAGGGATCACAGCCCCAGCATTTT
once	TRBD2	TRBV9	18	TRBJ2-3	CASSDDPRATGGADTQYF	TGTGCCAGCAGCGACGACCCACGCGCGACGGGAGGGGCAGATACGCAGTATTTT
-	TRBD1	TRBV29-1	12	TRBJ1-2	CSVGTANYGYTF	TGCAGCGTCGGGACAGCCAACTATGGCTACACCTTC
-	-	TRBV11-2	14	TRBJ1-2	CASSFLSPSYGYTF	TGTGCCAGCAGCTTTTTGTCCCCGAGCTATGGCTACACCTTC
-	-	TRBV19	14	TRBJ1-5	CASSISGENQPQHF	TGTGCCAGTAGTATTTCGGGGGAAAATCAGCCCCAGCATTTT
-	TRBD2	TRBV7-8	16	TRBJ2-7	CASSLYGLAGEGEQYF	TGTGCCAGCAGCTTATACGGACTAGCGGGAGAGGGCGAGCAGTACTTC
-	-	TRBV15	16	TRBJ2-3	CATSRIVVGGSDTQYF	TGTGCCACCAGCAGAATAGTGGTCGGAGGGAGCGATACGCAGTATTTT
-	TRBD1	TRBV27	20	TRBJ2-1	CASSPNRGTGGSGLGNEQFF	TGTGCCAGCAGCCCAAATCGAGGGACAGGGGGCTCTGGTTTAGGGAATGAGCAGTTCTTC
-	TRBD1	TRBV7-9	16	TRBJ2-1	CASSPSWDREYDEQFF	TGTGCCAGCAGCCCTAGCTGGGACAGGGAATACGATGAGCAGTTCTTC
-	TRBD2	TRBV3-1/TRBV3-2	15	TRBJ2-3	CASSLLSGSYDTQYF	TGTGCCAGCAGCCTCCTTAGCGGGAGTTATGATACGCAGTATTTT
-	-	TRBV2	15	TRBJ2-7	CATGLGTGVSYEQYF	TGTGCCACCGGTCTTGGGACGGGGGTCTCCTACGAGCAGTACTTC
-	-	TRBV27	17	TRBJ2-1	CASSFLRRSGSYNEQFF	TGTGCCAGCAGTTTCCTCCGACGATCGGGCTCCTACAATGAGCAGTTCTTC
-	-	TRBV6-6	13	TRBJ1-1	CASSYIENTEAFF	TGTGCCAGCAGTTACATAGAGAACACTGAAGCTTTCTTT
-	-	TRBV6-2/TRBV6-3	14	TRBJ2-7	CASSYSQGNNEQYF	TGTGCCAGCAGTTACAGTCAGGGGAACAACGAGCAGTACTTC
once	-	TRBV5-1	15	TRBJ2-5	CASSSPRGLQETQYF	TGCGCCAGCAGCTCCCCCCGGGGACTCCAAGAGACCCAGTACTTC
-	-	TRBV28	15	TRBJ2-5	CASSSAAVRQETQYF	TGTGCCAGCAGCTCAGCGGCGGTACGCCAAGAGACCCAGTACTTC
-	-	TRBV9	13	TRBJ1-1	CASSVGMNTEAFF	TGTGCCAGCAGCGTAGGTATGAACACTGAAGCTTTCTTT
-	TRBD2	TRBV10-2	16	TRBJ2-7	CASSERGAGGFYEQYF	TGCGCCAGCAGCGAGAGAGGAGCGGGAGGATTCTACGAGCAGTACTTC
-	TRBD1	TRBV28	16	TRBJ2-3	CASSFIGTGPTDTQYF	TGTGCCAGCAGTTTCATTGGGACAGGGCCCACAGATACGCAGTATTTT
-	TRBD2	TRBV5-1	17	TRBJ2-3	CASSLGTSGSSTDTQYF	TGCGCCAGCAGCTTGGGTACTAGCGGGAGTAGCACAGATACGCAGTATTTT
-	TRBD2	TRBV19	17	TRBJ2-2	CASSLRTSGANTGELFF	TGTGCCAGTAGTCTAAGGACTAGCGGAGCGAACACCGGGGAGCTGTTTTTT
-	-	TRBV30	11	TRBJ2-5	CASRETGTQYF	TGTGCCTCAAGAGAGACGGGGACCCAGTACTTC
-	-	TRBV2	16	TRBJ2-3	CASSEWAGGGTDTQYF	TGTGCCAGCAGTGAATGGGCTGGGGGCGGCACAGATACGCAGTATTTT
-	TRBD2	TRBV4-2	17	TRBJ2-2	CASSRGAGGRNTGELFF	TGTGCCAGCAGCCGAGGAGCGGGAGGGCGGAACACCGGGGAGCTGTTTTTT